This passage covers 5 T cell receptor beta chains from one sample sequenced in a study of cytomegalovirus exposure and HLA in healthy donors. Clones were sequenced by immunoSEQ multiplex PCR, and TCRdb holds only the in-frame ones, with some missing. The table has 70,000 or so clones, 90% to 95% seen once. The sequenced sample consisted of PBMCs. Receptor source: a man between 18 and 35 years old in good health and CMV-seropositive.

A single count supports this clone. This rearrangement joins TRBV14 to TRBJ2-3, with D possibly matching TRBD2 (5 bases). V lost 1 base and J 2 bases, leaving 7 bases between the germline ends. The V gene's germline CDR1 is SGHDN and CDR2 FVKESK. The CDR3 runs 14 residues. CDR3 region: CASSQGGLTDTQYF. Here the CDR3 DNA reads TGTGCCAGCAGCCAAGGAGGGCTCACAGATACGCAGTATTTT.

In DNA form, the CDR3 reads TGTGCCAGTAGTTCGCCCCAGGGGGAGACCCAGTACTTC. As protein: CASSSPQGETQYF. The chain links TRBV19 to TRBJ2-5; D may be TRBD1 (6 bases). Germline values: CDR1 LNHDA, CDR2 SQIVND (reference sequence). This CDR3 comprises 13 residues. V dropped 5 bases and J dropped 5 bases, with 12 bases sitting between them.

CDR3 loop: CAWNRFDSRGEKLFF. The DNA of the CDR3 is TGTGCCTGGAATAGGTTCGACTCCCGGGGGGAAAAACTGTTTTTT. The rearrangement uses TRBV30 and TRBJ1-4, with a possible D match to TRBD1 (5 bases). The ends were cut back, 4 bases at V and 8 bases at J, with 20 bases in the middle. Germline values: CDR1 GTSNPN, CDR2 SVGIG (reference sequence). CDR3 size: 15 residues.

The chain joins TRBV4-1 to TRBJ1-1; TRBD1 aligns across 8 bases. The CDR3 length is 15 residues. Germline values: CDR1 MGHRA, CDR2 YSYEKL. V was clipped by 0 bases and J by 5 bases; unmatched bases: 5. The CDR3 loop reads CASSQDNRGGTEAFF. DNA of the CDR3: TGCGCCAGCAGCCAAGATAACAGGGGGGGTACTGAAGCTTTCTTT.

The chain combines TRBV6-5 with TRBJ2-2, with a possible D match to TRBD2 (5 bases). The CDR3 extends over 16 amino acids. Trimming cost V 2 bases and J 0 bases, with 10 bases left between them. Per the germline V gene, CDR1 is MNHEY and CDR2 is SVGAGI. The CDR3 DNA sequence: TGTGCCAGCAGTTACGGATATAGCGCGAACACCGGGGAGCTGTTTTTT. This translates into CASSYGYSANTGELFF.